This T cell receptor (beta chain) was obtained from a study of T cell changes during pregnancy in multiple sclerosis. Some clones are missing from TCRdb's copy, which holds only in-frame ones; the method was immunoSEQ multiplex PCR. The sample comprises 49,000 or so clones, around 93% of which are singletons, and less than 2.5% rests with the top ten. Germline CDR1 is SEHNR and CDR2 is FQNEAQ (reference sequence). V lost 6 bases to trimming and J lost 3 bases, with 12 bases between them. This CDR3 region has 13 residues. The source was peripheral blood, collected in the third trimester of pregnancy. This chain connects TRBV7-9 to TRBJ2-7; D is unclear. The TCR was taken from a female donor with multiple sclerosis, enrolled in a pregnancy study. The CDR3 region has the DNA TGTGCCAGCAGTCCTCACCTGAGCTACGAGCAGTACTTC. Translated: CASSPHLSYEQYF.